The 21 T cell receptor beta chains reported below all come from one sample, sequenced in a study of T-cell reconstitution after alpha-beta-depleted transplantation in children. Preparation of the TCRbeta library involved a method that used unique molecular identifiers. TCRdb called the PCR reads again in MiXCR, with one record for every CDR3 protein. The sample comprises about 420,000 distinct CDR3 sequences, about 16% of which are singletons, and 25% to 35% rests with the top ten. Material: PBMCs, mostly from graft donor cells, obtained 360 days after TCRalphabeta/CD19-depleted stem cell transplant. The receptors here all came from a boy under three years old who had a stem cell transplant for Wiskott-Aldrich syndrome, so the T cells may come from the graft donor.

This clonotype was picked up many times. The chain recombines TRBV10-3 with TRBJ2-1; 13 bases are shared with TRBD2. The ends lost 0 bases at V and 14 bases at J; junction bases unmatched: 7. From germline, CDR1 is ENHRY and CDR2 SYGVKD. This CDR3 region has 15 residues. In nucleotides, the CDR3 is TGTGCCATCAGTGAGTCGACGGGACTAGCGGGAAGAGAGTTCTTC. It translates to CAISESTGLAGREFF.

A few counts support this clonotype. The chain recombines TRBV18 with TRBJ1-1; TRBD1 matches 7 bases. CDR3 length: 15 amino acids. V shed 6 bases and J 1 base; nucleotides not matched to a gene: 8. Germline V gives CDR1 KGHSH, CDR2 LQKENI. CDR3 region: CASSTIEGANTEAFF. The CDR3 DNA reads TGTGCCAGCTCCACGATCGAGGGGGCGAACACTGAAGCTTTCTTT.

The chain employs TRBV15 and TRBJ2-7; D gene uncertain. V lost 1 base, J lost 2 bases, and 12 bases lay in between. The germline V gene has CDR1 LNHNV and CDR2 YYDKDF (reference sequence). This CDR3 spans 15 amino acids. The CDR3 reads CATSRGRTGPYEQYF. For the CDR3, the DNA is TGTGCCACCAGCAGAGGTCGGACGGGCCCCTACGAGCAGTACTTC.

The chain employs TRBV5-5 and TRBJ2-7; D is possibly TRBD1 (5 bases). Between the trimmed V and J ends, which lost 0 bases and 3 bases, there was a span of 10 bases. Germline CDR1 and CDR2: SGHKS and YYEKEE (reference sequence). The CDR3 length is 14 residues. CDR3 in amino acids: CASSLDMGHYEQYF. The CDR3 DNA reads TGTGCCAGCAGCTTGGATATGGGGCACTACGAGCAGTACTTC.

This clonotype was recorded a few times. The V call is TRBV7-9, the J call TRBJ2-5, with TRBD1 identical over 9 bases. Germline CDR1 is SEHNR and CDR2 is FQNEAQ (reference sequence). Trimming at V came to 2 bases and at J to 5 bases, leaving 6 bases not matched to a gene. The CDR3 has 15 amino acids. The CDR3 loop is CASSLRTGVGETQYF. CDR3 bases: TGTGCCAGCAGCTTAAGGACAGGGGTCGGGGAGACCCAGTACTTC.

This clonotype was observed a handful of times. The chain combines TRBV20-1 with TRBJ2-1, with a possible D match to TRBD2 (6 bases). V was shortened by 1 base and J by 7 bases, with 11 bases between the two germline ends. Germline V gene sequence: CDR1 DFQATT, CDR2 SNEGSKA (reference sequence). The CDR3 is made up of 13 amino acids. The DNA for the CDR3 is TGCAGTGCTAGAGGGGAGACTAGGAATGAGCAGTTCTTC. It codes for CSARGETRNEQFF.

This clonotype was detected only a few times. V is TRBV10-3 and J is TRBJ2-3; 9 bases align to TRBD2. CDR1 and CDR2 (germline): ENHRY, SYGVKD. The V gene end was trimmed by 4 bases and the J gene end by 0 bases; junction bases not matched to a gene: 5. The CDR3 spans 16 residues. CDR3 in DNA: TGTGCCATCAGTGTATTGGGGACTAGCAGCACAGATACGCAGTATTTT. Protein: CAISVLGTSSTDTQYF.

This clonotype was counted once. The genes are TRBV7-9 and TRBJ2-7; the D call may be TRBD1 or TRBD2 (6 bases each). V shed 0 bases and J shed 4 bases, with 13 bases lying between them. Germline CDR1 is SEHNR and CDR2 is FQNEAQ (reference sequence). The CDR3 is 15 amino acids. The CDR3 protein is CASSLARGGGYEQYF. The DNA for the CDR3 is TGTGCCAGCAGCTTAGCGCGCGGAGGGGGGTACGAGCAGTACTTC.

This rearrangement joins TRBV6-5 to TRBJ2-1, with TRBD2 identical over 9 bases. CDR1 is MNHEY, CDR2 SVGAGI, per germline. The CDR3 has 12 amino acids. Unmatched junction bases numbered 3, after V lost 7 bases and J lost 8 bases. CDR3 residues: CASKAGGYEQFF. In nucleotides, the CDR3 is TGTGCCAGCAAGGCGGGAGGGTATGAGCAGTTCTTC.

The chain couples TRBV4-1 to TRBJ2-3; tentative D call: TRBD2 (5 bases). The CDR3 loop spans 19 amino acids. V was shortened by 0 bases and J by 0 bases, with 19 bases between the two germline ends. The germline V gene has CDR1 MGHRA and CDR2 YSYEKL. The DNA of the CDR3 is TGCGCCAGCAGCCAAGAAGCGCGAGGGAAGGTCCTAAGCACAGATACGCAGTATTTT. Amino acids: CASSQEARGKVLSTDTQYF.

The chain has TRBV10-3 and TRBJ1-1, with D perhaps TRBD1 (5 bases). This CDR3 region has 12 residues. CDR1 is ENHRY, CDR2 SYGVKD, per germline. V was shortened by 3 bases and J by 7 bases, with 9 bases between the two germline ends. CDR3 sequence: CAISDGGLEAFF. The CDR3 DNA follows: TGTGCCATCAGTGACGGGGGACTTGAAGCTTTCTTT.

This clonotype turned up a few times. The chain uses TRBV6-1 and TRBJ2-1; D is perhaps TRBD2 (5 bases). Between the trimmed V and J ends, which lost 5 bases and 0 bases, there was a span of 17 bases. CDR3 length: 17 residues. CDR1 MNHNS and CDR2 SASEGT come from the germline V gene. The DNA of the CDR3 is TGTGCCAGCAGTAAAAATCTAGCAGAGAGCTCCTACAATGAGCAGTTCTTC. As protein: CASSKNLAESSYNEQFF.

This rearrangement joins TRBV7-9 to TRBJ2-3; TRBD2 matches 8 bases. V gave up 5 bases and J gave up 6 bases; unmatched junction bases: 4. Looked up from germline, CDR1 is SEHNR and CDR2 is FQNEAQ (reference sequence). The CDR3 has 13 residues. Written as DNA, the CDR3 is TGTGCCAGCAGCCCAAGACTAGCGGATACGCAGTATTTT. Protein sequence: CASSPRLADTQYF. Filled out from reference TRBV7-9 and TRBJ2-3, the complete variable domain reads DTGVSQNPRHKITKRGQNVTFRCDPISEHNRLYWYRQTLGQGPEFLTYFQNEAQLEKSRLLSDRFSAERPKGSFSTLEIQRTEQGDSAMYLCASSPRLADTQYFGPGTRLTVL.

The genes are TRBV10-1 and TRBJ2-7; no clear D gene. The germline CDR1 and CDR2 sequences are WNHNN and SYGVQD (reference sequence). With 3 bases removed from V and 7 bases from J, the gap between germline ends came to 13 bases. The CDR3 has 13 residues. The CDR3 region has the DNA TGCGCCAGCAGTGAATACAACATTGGAGAGCAGTACTTC. Translating it yields CASSEYNIGEQYF.

In this sample, this clonotype turned up a few times. V is TRBV5-1 and J is TRBJ2-7; the match to TRBD2 covers 7 bases. Germline assignment: CDR1 SGHRS and CDR2 YFSETQ. Trimming at V came to 4 bases and at J to 0 bases, leaving 7 bases not matched to a gene. The CDR3 runs 15 residues. DNA for the CDR3: TGCGCCAGCAGCCCGTTTGGCGGGAGCTCCTACGAGCAGTACTTC. This gives the protein CASSPFGGSSYEQYF.

This clonotype was counted a few times. V usage is TRBV10-2 and J usage is TRBJ2-2; 10 bases line up with TRBD1. V lost 6 bases to trimming and J lost 5 bases; unmatched junction nucleotides: 9. The CDR3 spans 16 residues. CDR1 is WSHSY and CDR2 is SAAADI in the germline V gene. The CDR3 region is CASRFDRGRRTGELFF. The CDR3 nucleotides read TGCGCCAGCAGATTCGACAGGGGGCGAAGAACCGGGGAGCTGTTTTTT.

The chain employs TRBV30 and TRBJ2-1; D is perhaps TRBD2 (5 bases). Germline loops: CDR1 GTSNPN, CDR2 SVGIG (reference sequence). This CDR3 is built from 15 residues. The germline V and J ends were trimmed by 1 base and 9 bases, with 19 bases remaining between them. The CDR3 DNA is TGTGCCTGGAGTGCCCTTGGAAGCCTCGGGATTGAGCAGTTCTTC. Amino acids: CAWSALGSLGIEQFF.

This clonotype appeared many times. The chain links TRBV3-1 to TRBJ2-1, with TRBD2 identical over 10 bases. The CDR3 extends over 17 amino acids. Germline V gene data show CDR1 as LGHDT and CDR2 as YNNKEL (reference sequence). V was clipped by 6 bases and J by 0 bases; unmatched bases: 8. The CDR3 DNA reads TGTGCCAGCAGACAGAAAGCGGGAGGGAGCTCCTACAATGAGCAGTTCTTC. Translated: CASRQKAGGSSYNEQFF.

The rearrangement uses TRBV12-3 or TRBV12-4 and TRBJ2-6; 8 nucleotides match TRBD2. The CDR3 totals 18 residues. Trimming at V came to 1 base and at J to 0 bases, leaving 5 bases not matched to a gene. CDR3 bases: TGTGCCAGCAGTTTAGGGACTAGCCTCTTCTCTGGGGCCAACGTCCTGACTTTC. Residues: CASSLGTSLFSGANVLTF.

This chain joins TRBV7-8 and TRBJ2-5; perhaps D is TRBD1 or TRBD2 (5 bases each). This CDR3 comprises 15 residues. Germline V gene data show CDR1 as SGHVS and CDR2 as FQNEAQ. The germline V and J ends were trimmed by 3 bases and 3 bases, with 14 bases remaining between them. The CDR3 region has the DNA TGTGCCAGCAGCTTCATAATCCGGGACGAAGAGACCCAGTACTTC. The encoded protein is CASSFIIRDEETQYF. The whole variable domain, filled in from reference TRBV7-8 and TRBJ2-5, reads GAGVSQSPRYKVAKRGQDVALRCDPISGHVSLFWYQQALGQGPEFLTYFQNEAQLDKSGLPSDRFFAERPEGSVSTLKIQRTQQEDSAVYLCASSFIIRDEETQYFGPGTRLLVL.

The chain carries TRBV11-2 and TRBJ2-3; TRBD2 matches at 14 bases. The CDR3 contains 20 residues. Germline V lookup: CDR1 SGHAT, CDR2 FQNNGV. The V segment lost 5 bases and the J segment 1 base; nucleotides outside the gene matches: 14. CDR3 DNA sequence: TGTGCCAGCAGCACACCCCGCCGACTAGCGGGGGGGCGGGGCACAGATACGCAGTATTTT. It codes for CASSTPRRLAGGRGTDTQYF.